This T cell receptor beta chain originates from a study of cytomegalovirus exposure and HLA in healthy donors. Notes on the study in general: As a later analysis revealed, the rate of TCR association differed by HLA locus, with DRB1 most and HLA-C fewest.

As concerns this clone: What it binds is not known.

Regarding donors, all were healthy bone marrow donors. Donors were ostensibly healthy at sampling, although undocumented immune exposures were probable. Researchers ran the PCR with 60 Vbeta and 13 Jbeta primers. This table comes from immunoSEQ multiplex PCR, and its TCRdb copy is limited to in-frame clones, with some not included. The sample yields 100,000 or so clones, less than 85% seen once. V was cut by 3 bases and J by 9 bases, with 18 bases left in between. Looked up from germline, CDR1 is LNHDA and CDR2 is SQIVND (reference sequence). The CDR3 consists of 15 residues. The TCR sequence derives from a man in his forties in good health and CMV-seropositive. The chain carries TRBV19 and TRBJ2-1; D possibly corresponds to TRBD2 (5 bases). Sequences were obtained from PBMCs. The CDR3 DNA sequence: TGTGCCAGTAGTATTGTCCTTAGCCGCGCGGGTGAGCAGTTCTTC. Protein product: CASSIVLSRAGEQFF.